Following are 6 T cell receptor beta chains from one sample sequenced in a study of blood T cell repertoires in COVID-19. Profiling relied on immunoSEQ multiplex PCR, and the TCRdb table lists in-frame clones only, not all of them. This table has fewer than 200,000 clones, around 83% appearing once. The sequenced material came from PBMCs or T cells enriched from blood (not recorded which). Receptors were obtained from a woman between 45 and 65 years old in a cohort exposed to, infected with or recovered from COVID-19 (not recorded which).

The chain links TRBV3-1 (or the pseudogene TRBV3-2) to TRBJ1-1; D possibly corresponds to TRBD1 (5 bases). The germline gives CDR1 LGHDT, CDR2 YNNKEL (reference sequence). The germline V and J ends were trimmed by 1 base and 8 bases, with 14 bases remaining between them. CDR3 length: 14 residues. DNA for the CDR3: TGTGCCAGCAGCCAAGTTTCCAGGGATAGGGAAGCTTTCTTT. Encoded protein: CASSQVSRDREAFF.

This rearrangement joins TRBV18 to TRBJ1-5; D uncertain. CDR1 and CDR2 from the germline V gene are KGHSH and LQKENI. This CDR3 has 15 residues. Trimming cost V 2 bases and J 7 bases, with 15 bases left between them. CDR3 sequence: CASSPIPGGPQPQHF. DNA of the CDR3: TGTGCCAGCTCACCAATACCAGGTGGGCCGCAGCCCCAGCATTTT.

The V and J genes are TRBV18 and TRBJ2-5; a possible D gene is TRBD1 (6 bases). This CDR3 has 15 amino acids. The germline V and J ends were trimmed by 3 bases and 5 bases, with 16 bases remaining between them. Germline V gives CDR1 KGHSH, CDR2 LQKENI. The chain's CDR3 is CASSPPGVSGETQYF. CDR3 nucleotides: TGTGCCAGCTCACCGCCAGGGGTCAGTGGGGAGACCCAGTACTTC.

CDR3 nucleotide sequence: TGTGCCAGCAGCTTAGCGTCCCGACTAGCCCAAGCGCAGTTCTTC. This codes for CASSLASRLAQAQFF. The rearrangement links TRBV7-8 to TRBJ2-1; 7 bases map to TRBD2. The CDR3 length is 15 residues. Trimming removed 0 bases from V and 12 bases from J; junction bases left unmatched: 11. Germline assignment: CDR1 SGHVS and CDR2 FQNEAQ.

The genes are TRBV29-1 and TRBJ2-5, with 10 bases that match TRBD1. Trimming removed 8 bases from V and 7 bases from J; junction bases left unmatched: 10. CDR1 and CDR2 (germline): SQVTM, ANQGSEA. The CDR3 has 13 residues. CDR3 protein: CSIRDRGRGTQYF. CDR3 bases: TGCAGCATAAGGGACAGGGGCCGGGGGACCCAGTACTTC.

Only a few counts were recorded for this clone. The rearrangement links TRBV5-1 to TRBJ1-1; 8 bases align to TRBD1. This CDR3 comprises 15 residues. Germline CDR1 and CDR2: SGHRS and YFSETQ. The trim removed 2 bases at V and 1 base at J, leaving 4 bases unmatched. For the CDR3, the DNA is TGCGCCAGCAGCTTTACAGGGGGGCCGAACACTGAAGCTTTCTTT. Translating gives CASSFTGGPNTEAFF.